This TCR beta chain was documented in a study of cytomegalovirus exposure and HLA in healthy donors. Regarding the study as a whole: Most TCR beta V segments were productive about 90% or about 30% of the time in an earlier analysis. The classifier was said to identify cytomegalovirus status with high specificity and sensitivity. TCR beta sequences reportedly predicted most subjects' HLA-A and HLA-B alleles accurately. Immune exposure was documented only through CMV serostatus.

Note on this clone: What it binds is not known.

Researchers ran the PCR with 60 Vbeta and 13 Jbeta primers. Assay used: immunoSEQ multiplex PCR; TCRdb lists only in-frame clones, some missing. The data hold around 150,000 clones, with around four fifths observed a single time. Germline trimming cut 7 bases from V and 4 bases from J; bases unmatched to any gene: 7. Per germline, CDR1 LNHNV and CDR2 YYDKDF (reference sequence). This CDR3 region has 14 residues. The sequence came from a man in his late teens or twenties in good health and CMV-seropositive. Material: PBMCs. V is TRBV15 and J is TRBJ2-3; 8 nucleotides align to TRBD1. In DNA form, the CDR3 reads TGTGCCACCAAGGACAGGGCCGGGTCAGATACGCAGTATTTT. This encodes CATKDRAGSDTQYF.